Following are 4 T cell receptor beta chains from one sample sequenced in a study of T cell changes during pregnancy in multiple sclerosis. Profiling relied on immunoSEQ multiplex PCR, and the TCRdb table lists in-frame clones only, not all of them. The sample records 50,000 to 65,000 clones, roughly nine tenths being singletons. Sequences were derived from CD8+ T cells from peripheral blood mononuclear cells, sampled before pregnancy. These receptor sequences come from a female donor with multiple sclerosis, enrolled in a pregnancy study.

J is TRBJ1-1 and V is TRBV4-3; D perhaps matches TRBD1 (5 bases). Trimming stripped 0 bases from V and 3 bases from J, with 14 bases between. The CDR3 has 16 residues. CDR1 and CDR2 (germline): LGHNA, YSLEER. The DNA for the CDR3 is TGCGCCAGCAGCCAAGATCCCGGACACCTAGACACTGAAGCTTTCTTT. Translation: CASSQDPGHLDTEAFF.

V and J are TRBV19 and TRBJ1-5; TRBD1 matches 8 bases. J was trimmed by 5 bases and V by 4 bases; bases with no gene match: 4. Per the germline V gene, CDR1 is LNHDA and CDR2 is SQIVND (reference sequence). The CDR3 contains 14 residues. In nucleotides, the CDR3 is TGTGCCAGTAGTACCCGGACAGGGTATCAGCCCCAGCATTTT. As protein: CASSTRTGYQPQHF.

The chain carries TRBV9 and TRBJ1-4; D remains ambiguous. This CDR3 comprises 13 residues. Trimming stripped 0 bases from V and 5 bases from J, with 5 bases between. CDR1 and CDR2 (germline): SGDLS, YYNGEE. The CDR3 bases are TGTGCCAGCAGCGTAGCGCAGAATGAAAAACTGTTTTTT. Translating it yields CASSVAQNEKLFF.

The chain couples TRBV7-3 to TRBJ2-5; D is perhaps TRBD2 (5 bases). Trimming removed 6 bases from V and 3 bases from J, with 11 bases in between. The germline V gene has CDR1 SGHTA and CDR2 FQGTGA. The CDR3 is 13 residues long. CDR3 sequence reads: CASSKDGEETQYF. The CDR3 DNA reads TGTGCCAGCAGTAAGGACGGGGAAGAGACCCAGTACTTC.